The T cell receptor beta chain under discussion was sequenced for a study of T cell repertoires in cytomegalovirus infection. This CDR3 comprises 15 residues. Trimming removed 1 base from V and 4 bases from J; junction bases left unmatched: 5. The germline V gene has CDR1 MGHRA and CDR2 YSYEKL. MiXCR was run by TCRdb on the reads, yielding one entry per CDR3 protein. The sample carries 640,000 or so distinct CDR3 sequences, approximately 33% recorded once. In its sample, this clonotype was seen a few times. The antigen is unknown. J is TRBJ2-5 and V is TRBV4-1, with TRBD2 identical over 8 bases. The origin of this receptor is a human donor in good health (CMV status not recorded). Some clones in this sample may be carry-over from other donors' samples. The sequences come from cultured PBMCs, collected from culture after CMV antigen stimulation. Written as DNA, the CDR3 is TGCGCCAGCAGCCAAGCGGTAGCGGGGTCAGAGACCCAGTACTTC. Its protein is CASSQAVAGSETQYF.